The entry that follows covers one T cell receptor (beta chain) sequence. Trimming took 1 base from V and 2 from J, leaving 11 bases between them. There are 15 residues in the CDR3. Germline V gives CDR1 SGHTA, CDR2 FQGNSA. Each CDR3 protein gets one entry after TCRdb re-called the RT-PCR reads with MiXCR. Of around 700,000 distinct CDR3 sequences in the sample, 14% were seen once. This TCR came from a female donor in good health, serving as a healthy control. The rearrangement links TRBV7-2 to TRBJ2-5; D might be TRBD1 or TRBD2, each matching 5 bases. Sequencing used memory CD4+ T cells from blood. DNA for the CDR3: TGTGCCAGCAGCTTAGTGGGGCTAGCTCAAGAGACCCAGTACTTC. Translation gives CASSLVGLAQETQYF.